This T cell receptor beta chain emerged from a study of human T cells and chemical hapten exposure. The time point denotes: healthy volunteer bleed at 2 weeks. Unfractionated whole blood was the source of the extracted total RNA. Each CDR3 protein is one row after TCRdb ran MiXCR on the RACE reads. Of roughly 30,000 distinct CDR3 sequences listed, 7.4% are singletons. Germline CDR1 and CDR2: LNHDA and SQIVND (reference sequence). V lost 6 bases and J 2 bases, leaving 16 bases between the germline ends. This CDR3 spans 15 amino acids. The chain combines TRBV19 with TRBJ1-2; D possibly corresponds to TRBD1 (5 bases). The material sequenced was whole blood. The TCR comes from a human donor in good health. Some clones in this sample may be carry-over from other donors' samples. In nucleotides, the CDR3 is TGTGCCAGTAGCGTGACAGTTCGGGGAAACTATGGCTACACCTTC. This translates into CASSVTVRGNYGYTF.